This is a list of T cell receptor beta chains from one sample in a study of T cells in Graves' hyperthyroidism and ophthalmopathy. Each CDR3 protein is one row after TCRdb ran MiXCR on the multiplex PCR reads. This table has approximately 590,000 distinct CDR3 sequences, approximately 15% appearing once. Sequencing used blood. The receptors here all came from a woman aged 25 to 39 with Graves' hyperthyroidism. Each CDR3 is given with its conserved first and last residue. Fields, in order: D gene, clone size, V gene, J gene, CDR3 DNA, CDR3 protein. The D gene is left open where the match is weak. Only part of the rows carry a size: once, few, many, or a class if the clone is expanded.

d_gene: TRBD1; abundance: many; v_gene: TRBV7-2; j_gene: TRBJ2-1; CDR3nt: TGTGCCAGCCGGGACAGGGGGCTGTTTGAGCAGTTCTTC; CDR3aa: CASRDRGLFEQFF
d_gene: NA; abundance: many; v_gene: TRBV7-9; j_gene: TRBJ2-7; CDR3nt: TGTGCCAGCAGTACACCCGGGCTAGGCGACGAGCAGTACTTC; CDR3aa: CASSTPGLGDEQYF
d_gene: NA; abundance: many; v_gene: TRBV6-1; j_gene: TRBJ1-2; CDR3nt: TGTGCCAGCTCCGACTCGACAGGCTCTAACTATGGCTACACCTTC; CDR3aa: CASSDSTGSNYGYTF
d_gene: NA; abundance: few; v_gene: TRBV6-4; j_gene: TRBJ1-1; CDR3nt: TGTGCCAGCAGTGACTCGCCCGATATGAACACTGAAGCTTTCTTT; CDR3aa: CASSDSPDMNTEAFF
d_gene: TRBD2; abundance: many; v_gene: TRBV6-2/TRBV6-3; j_gene: TRBJ2-1; CDR3nt: TGTGCCAGCAGTTACCTCGGACTAGCGGGAGGCGGGGATGAGCAGTTCTTC; CDR3aa: CASSYLGLAGGGDEQFF
d_gene: NA; abundance: many; v_gene: TRBV7-9; j_gene: TRBJ1-1; CDR3nt: TGTGCCAGCAGCTTAGCAGATAACACTGAAGCTTTCTTT; CDR3aa: CASSLADNTEAFF
d_gene: TRBD2; abundance: NA; v_gene: TRBV19; j_gene: TRBJ2-1; CDR3nt: TGTGCCAGCAAGCGGGAGGACTCCTACAATGAGCAGTTCTTC; CDR3aa: CASKREDSYNEQFF
d_gene: NA; abundance: few; v_gene: TRBV7-2; j_gene: TRBJ1-5; CDR3nt: TGTGCCAGCAGCTTAAGGGACACCGCTTTAGTTAGCAATCAGCCCCAGCATTTT; CDR3aa: CASSLRDTALVSNQPQHF
d_gene: TRBD1; abundance: NA; v_gene: TRBV7-2; j_gene: TRBJ2-1; CDR3nt: TGTGCCAGCAGCTTAGCTACAGGGGGCTCCCTCTACAATGAGCAGTTCTTC; CDR3aa: CASSLATGGSLYNEQFF
d_gene: NA; abundance: many; v_gene: TRBV11-2; j_gene: TRBJ2-7; CDR3nt: TGTGCCAGCAGCGGCCGGGACCGGCCCTACGAGCAGTACTTC; CDR3aa: CASSGRDRPYEQYF
d_gene: NA; abundance: NA; v_gene: TRBV7-9; j_gene: TRBJ1-2; CDR3nt: TGTGCCAGCAGCTTAAATGTGGGGGCGCGGGGCTACACCTTC; CDR3aa: CASSLNVGARGYTF
d_gene: TRBD1; abundance: NA; v_gene: TRBV6-2/TRBV6-3; j_gene: TRBJ2-7; CDR3nt: TGTGCCAGCAGTTACTCGGGCAGGGGGCGCTCCGAGCAGTACTTC; CDR3aa: CASSYSGRGRSEQYF
d_gene: NA; abundance: many; v_gene: TRBV27; j_gene: TRBJ1-2; CDR3nt: TGTGCCAGCAGCAAGTTCGGGGGAGGGCCACTCTATGGCTACACCTTC; CDR3aa: CASSKFGGGPLYGYTF
d_gene: NA; abundance: NA; v_gene: TRBV27; j_gene: TRBJ2-1; CDR3nt: TGTGCCAGCACCATGAGGGGGTGGGCTAGCGGATACAATGAGCAGTTCTTC; CDR3aa: CASTMRGWASGYNEQFF
d_gene: TRBD2; abundance: NA; v_gene: TRBV11-2; j_gene: TRBJ2-7; CDR3nt: TGTGCCAGCAGCTTCTCTGGAGCGGGAGGTGCCGAAGACGAGCAGTACTTC; CDR3aa: CASSFSGAGGAEDEQYF
d_gene: TRBD2; abundance: NA; v_gene: TRBV5-1; j_gene: TRBJ2-3; CDR3nt: TGTACCAGCAGCTTAGGCGGGAGGGCTTCCACAGATACGCAGTATTTT; CDR3aa: CTSSLGGRASTDTQYF
d_gene: NA; abundance: many; v_gene: TRBV3-1; j_gene: TRBJ1-2; CDR3nt: TGTGCCAGCAGCCAAGTTGGGGGGCCGGTTGGCTACACCTTC; CDR3aa: CASSQVGGPVGYTF
d_gene: TRBD1; abundance: few; v_gene: TRBV6-1; j_gene: TRBJ1-2; CDR3nt: TGTGCCAGCAGTGTGGCTGACAGGGCTCCCTATGGCTACACCTTC; CDR3aa: CASSVADRAPYGYTF
d_gene: NA; abundance: many; v_gene: TRBV3-1; j_gene: TRBJ1-2; CDR3nt: TGTGCCAGCAGCCAAGAGGGGGGAGCTGGCTACACCTTC; CDR3aa: CASSQEGGAGYTF
d_gene: TRBD1; abundance: NA; v_gene: TRBV7-2; j_gene: TRBJ2-7; CDR3nt: TGTGCCAGCAGCGCCTATGGACAGGGCTTCTCCTACGAGCAGTACTTC; CDR3aa: CASSAYGQGFSYEQYF
d_gene: TRBD2; abundance: few; v_gene: TRBV7-2; j_gene: TRBJ2-3; CDR3nt: TGTGCCAGCAGCTTGACCCCGAGGACTAGAGCCACAGATACGCAGTATTTT; CDR3aa: CASSLTPRTRATDTQYF
d_gene: TRBD1; abundance: NA; v_gene: TRBV2; j_gene: TRBJ1-4; CDR3nt: TGTGCCAGCAAAAGGACAGGCAGCGGTAATGAAAAACTGTTTTTT; CDR3aa: CASKRTGSGNEKLFF
d_gene: NA; abundance: NA; v_gene: TRBV11-2; j_gene: TRBJ2-1; CDR3nt: TGTGCCAGCAGCTTGGGCCAGGGAAGCGATGAGCAGTTCTTC; CDR3aa: CASSLGQGSDEQFF
d_gene: NA; abundance: many; v_gene: TRBV20-1; j_gene: TRBJ1-1; CDR3nt: TGCAGTGCTAGAGTCTTGGGGAACACTGAAGCTTTCTTT; CDR3aa: CSARVLGNTEAFF
d_gene: NA; abundance: many; v_gene: TRBV6-2/TRBV6-3; j_gene: TRBJ2-7; CDR3nt: TGTGCCAGCAGTTACATACTCCACTACGAGCAGTACTTC; CDR3aa: CASSYILHYEQYF
d_gene: NA; abundance: few; v_gene: TRBV19; j_gene: TRBJ1-5; CDR3nt: TGTGCCAGTAGTGCTCCGGGTCGGGGTAGCAATCAGCCCCAGCATTTT; CDR3aa: CASSAPGRGSNQPQHF
d_gene: TRBD2; abundance: many; v_gene: TRBV27; j_gene: TRBJ2-7; CDR3nt: TGTGCCAGCAGCCTAGCGGGAGGGCTTCAGTCCTACGAGCAGTACTTC; CDR3aa: CASSLAGGLQSYEQYF
d_gene: NA; abundance: NA; v_gene: TRBV11-2; j_gene: TRBJ2-3; CDR3nt: TGTGCCAGCAGCCTCGACTACCTTACAGATACGCAGTATTTT; CDR3aa: CASSLDYLTDTQYF
d_gene: TRBD2; abundance: NA; v_gene: TRBV12-3/TRBV12-4; j_gene: TRBJ2-1; CDR3nt: TGTGCCAGCAGTGAAGGGACTAGCGGGAACAATGAGCAGTTCTTC; CDR3aa: CASSEGTSGNNEQFF
d_gene: TRBD1; abundance: many; v_gene: TRBV27; j_gene: TRBJ1-2; CDR3nt: TGTGCCAGCAGTTTATCGAGGGACAGGGTGGATGGCTACACCTTC; CDR3aa: CASSLSRDRVDGYTF
d_gene: NA; abundance: many; v_gene: TRBV7-8; j_gene: TRBJ2-5; CDR3nt: TGTGCCAGCAGACTCTCTAGGGGCGAGGAGACCCAGTACTTC; CDR3aa: CASRLSRGEETQYF
d_gene: TRBD2; abundance: few; v_gene: TRBV9; j_gene: TRBJ2-7; CDR3nt: TGTGCCAGCAGCATCGGGACTAGCGTAACCTACGAGCAGTACTTC; CDR3aa: CASSIGTSVTYEQYF
d_gene: TRBD1; abundance: many; v_gene: TRBV7-2; j_gene: TRBJ2-3; CDR3nt: TGTGCCAGCAGCTTAAACAGGGGATCTGATACGCAGTATTTT; CDR3aa: CASSLNRGSDTQYF
d_gene: TRBD2; abundance: many; v_gene: TRBV4-1; j_gene: TRBJ2-1; CDR3nt: TGCGCCAGCAGCCAGGGGGGGGGACTAGCCACTTACAATGAGCAGTTCTTC; CDR3aa: CASSQGGGLATYNEQFF
d_gene: NA; abundance: NA; v_gene: TRBV7-9; j_gene: TRBJ2-3; CDR3nt: TGTGCCAGCAGGGAAAGAAACACAGGTACGCAGTATTTT; CDR3aa: CASRERNTGTQYF
d_gene: NA; abundance: many; v_gene: TRBV2; j_gene: TRBJ2-5; CDR3nt: TGTGCCAGCAGTGAAGCGCTTCAATCGTCAGGGATATTACAAGAGACCCAGTACTTC; CDR3aa: CASSEALQSSGILQETQYF
d_gene: NA; abundance: many; v_gene: TRBV7-9; j_gene: TRBJ2-1; CDR3nt: TGTGCCAGCAGCTTAGGAGCGCTTGAGCAGTTCTTC; CDR3aa: CASSLGALEQFF
d_gene: NA; abundance: few; v_gene: TRBV7-9; j_gene: TRBJ1-6; CDR3nt: TGTGCCAGCAGCTTATTTGACTCACCCCTCCACTTT; CDR3aa: CASSLFDSPLHF
d_gene: NA; abundance: NA; v_gene: TRBV6-1; j_gene: TRBJ2-3; CDR3nt: TGTGCCAGCAGTGAATACCCTAGCGCCACAGATACGCAGTATTTT; CDR3aa: CASSEYPSATDTQYF
d_gene: TRBD2; abundance: NA; v_gene: TRBV28; j_gene: TRBJ2-7; CDR3nt: TGTGCCAGCAGTTTATGGACTAGCGGGACTTTCAGATACGAGCAGCACTTC; CDR3aa: CASSLWTSGTFRYEQHF
d_gene: NA; abundance: many; v_gene: TRBV6-1; j_gene: TRBJ1-6; CDR3nt: TGTGCCACCACACAAGGGGGCTCCTATAATTCACCCCTCCACTTT; CDR3aa: CATTQGGSYNSPLHF
d_gene: NA; abundance: many; v_gene: TRBV27; j_gene: TRBJ2-4; CDR3nt: TGTGCCAGCAGTCTTTCCAACGGCAACATTCAGTACTTC; CDR3aa: CASSLSNGNIQYF
d_gene: NA; abundance: few; v_gene: TRBV6-5; j_gene: TRBJ2-7; CDR3nt: TGTGCCAGCAGTTATTTCGTGGGGGGCGCCTACGAGCAGTACTTC; CDR3aa: CASSYFVGGAYEQYF
d_gene: NA; abundance: NA; v_gene: TRBV27; j_gene: TRBJ2-1; CDR3nt: TGTGCCAGCAGTTTCGGAGTAAATGGGCGGTTCTTC; CDR3aa: CASSFGVNGRFF
d_gene: TRBD2; abundance: NA; v_gene: TRBV2; j_gene: TRBJ2-2; CDR3nt: TGTGCCAGCAGTGTCTGGGCGGGAGGCGGCACCGGGGAGCTGTTTTTT; CDR3aa: CASSVWAGGGTGELFF
d_gene: TRBD1; abundance: many; v_gene: TRBV10-3; j_gene: TRBJ2-5; CDR3nt: TGTGCCATCAGTGCCGCCGGGACAGAAAGCTTCCAGTACTTC; CDR3aa: CAISAAGTESFQYF
d_gene: TRBD1; abundance: many; v_gene: TRBV6-1; j_gene: TRBJ2-1; CDR3nt: TGTGCCAGCAGTTCACCGGGACAGGGTAGCTATGAGCAGTTCTTC; CDR3aa: CASSSPGQGSYEQFF
d_gene: NA; abundance: many; v_gene: TRBV30; j_gene: TRBJ1-5; CDR3nt: TGTGCCTGGAGTGTACACAGGGCAGGTGATCAGCCCCAGCATTTT; CDR3aa: CAWSVHRAGDQPQHF
d_gene: NA; abundance: few; v_gene: TRBV24-1; j_gene: TRBJ2-1; CDR3nt: TGTGCCACCAGTGATTTGGGGACAAGGAGCTCCTACAATGAGCAGTTCTTC; CDR3aa: CATSDLGTRSSYNEQFF
d_gene: NA; abundance: few; v_gene: TRBV12-3/TRBV12-4; j_gene: TRBJ2-7; CDR3nt: TGTGCCAGCAGCCCTCACGCGGGTGGGCAGGGGAGGTACGAGCAGTACTTC; CDR3aa: CASSPHAGGQGRYEQYF
d_gene: TRBD2; abundance: many; v_gene: TRBV11-3; j_gene: TRBJ2-1; CDR3nt: TGTGCCAGCAGCCAAAGGACTAGCGGGAGCCATTTCAGTGAGCAGTTCTTC; CDR3aa: CASSQRTSGSHFSEQFF